The next 17 T cell receptor beta chains were all read from a single sample in a study of identical twins. TCRdb re-analysed the 5' RACE reads in MiXCR, keeping a single row per CDR3 protein. Here the sample spans roughly 700,000 distinct CDR3 sequences, more than 6.5% being singletons. The data were also submitted as part of a second study, on yellow fever vaccine responses in identical twins.

Sequencing was carried out using PBMCs. These receptors all come from a woman under 30 in good health.

In this sample, this clonotype turned up many times. This rearrangement joins TRBV6-5 to TRBJ1-1, with D unresolved. V lost 11 bases to trimming and J lost 7 bases, with 11 bases between them. This CDR3 has 10 amino acids. Germline V gene lookup returns CDR1 MNHEY and CDR2 SVGAGI. CDR3 DNA: TGTGCCGGCCAGGAGATTGAAGCTTTCTTT. This sequence encodes CAGQEIEAFF.

This clonotype was picked up many times. CDR3 residues: CASSQGPADTGELFF. In DNA form, the CDR3 reads TGTGCCAGCAGCCAAGGTCCAGCGGACACCGGGGAGCTGTTTTTT. This rearrangement joins TRBV3-1 to TRBJ2-2; a weak D match, TRBD2 (5 bases). Per germline, CDR1 LGHDT and CDR2 YNNKEL (reference sequence). The ends were cut back, 1 base at V and 3 bases at J, with 9 bases in the middle. The CDR3 is 15 residues long.

This clonotype was seen more than once but under ten times. Sequence at one end of the junction differs from germline and may be a read error. The genes are TRBV15 and TRBJ2-5, with TRBD2 identical over 7 bases. The CDR3 covers 13 residues. Germline values: CDR1 LNHNV, CDR2 YYDKDF (reference sequence). In nucleotides, the CDR3 is TGTGCCACCACGCGGGAGCCCCAAAAGACCCAGTACTTC. Amino acids: CATTREPQKTQYF.

This clonotype was recorded a few times. The chain recombines TRBV11-2 with TRBJ2-1; 9 bases match TRBD2. The CDR3 consists of 16 residues. Losses at the gene ends were 1 base for V and 4 bases for J; bases not matched to a gene: 5. Germline V gene lookup returns CDR1 SGHAT and CDR2 FQNNGV. In DNA, the CDR3 is TGTGCCAGCAGCTTAGGAGCGGGGGGCCGATACAATGAGCAGTTCTTC. This translates into CASSLGAGGRYNEQFF.

This clonotype was detected only a few times. The chain uses TRBV4-2 and TRBJ1-5; 7 bases are shared with TRBD1. V was clipped by 4 bases and J by 6 bases; unmatched bases: 9. The germline V gene has CDR1 LGHNA and CDR2 YNFKEQ. The CDR3 contains 15 residues. Here the CDR3 reads CASSPVRGGSQPQHF. The CDR3 DNA sequence: TGTGCCAGCAGCCCAGTGCGAGGGGGCAGTCAGCCCCAGCATTTT.

This clonotype was counted many times. This chain joins TRBV29-1 and TRBJ2-2, with D unclear. Trimming took 4 bases from V and 4 from J, leaving 13 bases between them. This CDR3 has 14 residues. Germline CDR1 and CDR2: SQVTM and ANQGSEA. The CDR3 region is CSVGEGIATGELFF. For the CDR3, the DNA is TGCAGCGTTGGAGAAGGGATTGCCACCGGGGAGCTGTTTTTT.

This chain links TRBV7-2 with TRBJ2-2; D assignment may be TRBD1 or TRBD2 (5 bases each). Trimming cost V 5 bases and J 1 base, with 11 bases left between them. CDR1 is SGHTA, CDR2 FQGNSA, per germline. The length of the CDR3 is 15 residues. DNA of the CDR3: TGTGCCAGCAGCCCCCTGGGGGTGAACACCGGGGAGCTGTTTTTT. Protein: CASSPLGVNTGELFF.

This clonotype appeared many times. The V and J genes are TRBV25-1 and TRBJ2-3, with D perhaps TRBD2 (5 bases). The CDR3 is 14 residues long. The V end lost 2 bases, the J end lost 6 bases, and 12 bases lay between the germline ends. The germline V gene has CDR1 MGHDK and CDR2 SYGVNS. The CDR3 DNA sequence: TGTGCCAGCAGTGAAATGACACCGGGGGATACGCAGTATTTT. Encoded protein: CASSEMTPGDTQYF.

J is TRBJ2-3 and V is TRBV7-8, with TRBD1 matching 8 bases. With V trimmed by 2 bases and J by 2 bases, 18 bases remained unmatched. CDR3 size: 20 residues. Germline CDR1 and CDR2: SGHVS and FQNEAQ. CDR3: CASSLLAGQEYRSSTDTQYF. The CDR3 region has the DNA TGTGCCAGCAGCTTATTGGCGGGACAGGAATACCGATCCTCCACAGATACGCAGTATTTT.

CDR3 sequence (DNA): TGTGCCAGCAGAGGACAGGGGTCCGGCGGCTACACCTTC. Translated, it gives CASRGQGSGGYTF. The chain carries TRBV6-1 and TRBJ1-2; 9 bases map to TRBD1. The V segment lost 6 bases and the J segment 8 bases; nucleotides outside the gene matches: 7. Germline CDR1 reads MNHNS; CDR2 reads SASEGT. The CDR3 is 13 amino acids.

The chain combines TRBV6-5 with TRBJ2-7; no definite D call. The CDR3 spans 15 residues. V was trimmed by 2 bases and J by 0 bases, leaving 11 bases between them. Germline V CDR1 and CDR2: MNHEY, SVGAGI. CDR3 region: CASSYISRSSYEQYF. The CDR3 coding sequence is TGTGCCAGCAGTTACATTTCCAGGAGCTCCTACGAGCAGTACTTC.

This clonotype has a handful of counts. This chain uses TRBV11-2 with TRBJ2-3, with D perhaps matching TRBD2 (5 bases). Germline V gene lookup returns CDR1 SGHAT and CDR2 FQNNGV. The CDR3 runs 14 residues. V lost 5 bases and J lost 2, with 11 bases in between. Here the CDR3 reads CASSPGVLTDTQYF. The CDR3 bases are TGTGCCAGCAGCCCCGGGGTCCTCACAGATACGCAGTATTTT.

The J gene is TRBJ2-7, the V gene TRBV27; D gene unclear. Per the germline V gene, CDR1 is MNHEY and CDR2 is SMNVEV (reference sequence). V lost 0 bases to trimming and J lost 2 bases, with 11 bases between them. CDR3 length: 15 residues. CDR3 in DNA: TGTGCCAGCAGTTTATCCCCGTCGAATCCCTACGAGCAGTACTTC. This gives the protein CASSLSPSNPYEQYF.

This chain joins TRBV11-2 and TRBJ2-2; possibly TRBD2 for D (6 bases). Germline assignment: CDR1 SGHAT and CDR2 FQNNGV. The CDR3 has 17 residues. Trimming removed 5 bases at V and 0 bases at J, with 16 bases between. DNA of the CDR3: TGTGCCAGCAGCCGGACTACCTCCGGGACGAACACCGGGGAGCTGTTTTTT. This codes for CASSRTTSGTNTGELFF. The complete variable domain, with remaining parts taken from reference TRBV11-2 and TRBJ2-2, reads EAGVAQSPRYKIIEKRQSVAFWCNPISGHATLYWYQQILGQGPKLLIQFQNNGVVDDSQLPKDRFSAERLKGVDSTLKIQPAKLEDSAVYLCASSRTTSGTNTGELFFGEGSRLTVL.

The CDR3 sequence: CASSQEVVGQSNQPQHF. CDR3 DNA sequence: TGTGCCAGCAGCCAAGAGGTCGTGGGGCAGAGCAATCAGCCCCAGCATTTT. This chain joins TRBV4-2 and TRBJ1-5; D possibly corresponds to TRBD1 (5 bases). CDR3 length: 17 residues. V was shortened by 0 bases and J by 1 base, with 13 bases between the two germline ends. In germline, CDR1 is LGHNA, CDR2 YNFKEQ.

The J gene is TRBJ2-5, the V gene TRBV5-1; D remains ambiguous. The V and J ends lost 3 bases and 7 bases respectively, with 16 bases between them. Germline V gene data show CDR1 as SGHRS and CDR2 as YFSETQ. The CDR3 runs 14 residues. The CDR3 is CASSSNPPLGTQYF. The CDR3 coding sequence is TGCGCCAGCAGCTCAAACCCCCCCTTGGGGACCCAGTACTTC.

The chain couples TRBV10-3 to TRBJ2-3, with TRBD1 as a possible D gene (5 bases). There are 14 residues in the CDR3. The germline V and J ends were trimmed by 4 bases and 0 bases, with 8 bases remaining between them. Germline-derived CDR1 and CDR2 are ENHRY and SYGVKD. The CDR3 DNA follows: TGTGCCATCAGTGGGCAGGGAAGCACAGATACGCAGTATTTT. It encodes CAISGQGSTDTQYF.